These T cell receptor beta chains were read from a single sample in a study of blood T cell repertoires in COVID-19. Clones were read by immunoSEQ multiplex PCR, and TCRdb kept only the in-frame ones, dropping some. Of more than 110,000 clones listed, roughly 89% are singletons. The sequenced sample consisted of PBMCs or T cells enriched from blood (not recorded which). The receptors were gathered from a man over 45 who had recovered from COVID-19. Both conserved end residues are trimmed from each CDR3. D genes are given only for firm matches.

V	D	CDR3
TRBV6-2/TRBV6-3	NA	ASSLGGGGNQPQH
TRBV6-2/TRBV6-3	NA	ASSQTSGFRQPQH
TRBV10-3	TRBD2	AISLTSGGETQY
TRBV10-3	TRBD1	AISEVQGLEQY
TRBV30	NA	AWSVEGVWQPQH
TRBV5-1	TRBD2	ASSTIGTRGETQY
TRBV7-2	TRBD2	ASSLGGLAEETQY
TRBV29-1	NA	SAVPSDTSTGELF
TRBV7-2	NA	ASSLATGRGNTIY
TRBV25-1	TRBD1	ASSQGATNEKLF
TRBV28	TRBD1	ASSYATPGGQSYTEAF
TRBV7-8	TRBD2	ASSLATSGNNEQF
TRBV6-1	TRBD2	ASSESTSGTDTQY
TRBV5-1	TRBD2	ASSLSLAGVDNEQF
TRBV11-2	TRBD1	ASSSGQNNEQF
TRBV7-9	TRBD2	ASSSPGLAGGRSYNEQF
TRBV9	NA	ASSVDNNQPQH
TRBV7-2	TRBD2	ASSRIRGGSYDNEQF
TRBV9	NA	ASSVEGGGLSSYEQY
TRBV12-3/TRBV12-4	TRBD1	ASTKDRVLY
TRBV28	NA	ASSLFGHNNQPQH
TRBV27	TRBD2	ASSLSSSGRHQETQY
TRBV28	NA	ASSLSYRRGYT
TRBV5-1	TRBD1	ASSLEQGVGELF
TRBV5-1	TRBD2	ASSFRLADSYEQY
TRBV3-1/TRBV3-2	NA	ASSQDWRIGLINSPLH
TRBV3-1/TRBV3-2	NA	ASSHRGVNTEAF
TRBV14	NA	ASSLRRGVGGDTQY
TRBV28	NA	ASSPPGVLNTEAF
TRBV15	NA	ATSLPGTPYGYT
TRBV19	NA	ASSILRHDNEQF
TRBV24-1	TRBD2	ATTGAGEGNEQF
TRBV9	TRBD2	ASSVAQAGGTLHTDTQY
TRBV9	TRBD2	ASSVGSSGKETQY
TRBV6-6	NA	ASSYSGGGHRYEQF
TRBV5-4	NA	ASSDSLYSYEQY
TRBV10-3	NA	ATLGRTNTGELF
TRBV9	TRBD2	ASSSRTSGGTTQY
TRBV28	TRBD1	ASSRPGQGFYGYT
TRBV6-2/TRBV6-3	TRBD1	ASSYLDREGYT